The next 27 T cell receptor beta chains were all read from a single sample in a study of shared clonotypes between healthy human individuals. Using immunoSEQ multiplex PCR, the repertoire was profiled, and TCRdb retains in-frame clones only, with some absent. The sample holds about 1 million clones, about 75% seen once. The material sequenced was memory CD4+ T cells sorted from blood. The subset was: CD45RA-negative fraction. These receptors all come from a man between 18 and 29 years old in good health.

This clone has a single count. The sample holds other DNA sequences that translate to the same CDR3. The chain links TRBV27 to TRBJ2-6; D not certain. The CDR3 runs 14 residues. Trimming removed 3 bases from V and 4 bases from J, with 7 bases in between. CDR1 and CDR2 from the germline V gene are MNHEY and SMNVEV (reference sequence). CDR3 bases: TGTGCCAGCAGTTTCAGCTCCGGGGCCAACGTCCTGACTTTC. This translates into CASSFSSGANVLTF. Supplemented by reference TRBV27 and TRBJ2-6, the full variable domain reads EAQVTQNPRYLITVTGKKLTVTCSQNMNHEYMSWYRQDPGLGLRQIYYSMNVEVTDKGDVPEGYKVSRKEKRNFPLILESPSPNQTSLYFCASSFSSGANVLTFGAGSRLTVL.

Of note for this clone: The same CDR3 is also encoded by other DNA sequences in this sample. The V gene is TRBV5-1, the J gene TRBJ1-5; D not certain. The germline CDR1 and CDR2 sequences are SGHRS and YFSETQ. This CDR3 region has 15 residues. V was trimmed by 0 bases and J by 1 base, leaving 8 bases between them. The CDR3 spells CASSLAGMSNQPQHF. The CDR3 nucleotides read TGCGCCAGCAGCTTGGCTGGGATGAGCAATCAGCCCCAGCATTTT.

CDR3 amino acids: CASSLAKSGYEQYF. The CDR3 bases are TGTGCCAGCAGCTTAGCGAAGTCAGGCTACGAGCAGTACTTC. The chain joins TRBV7-8 to TRBJ2-7; no clear D. The CDR3 is made up of 14 amino acids. The V gene's germline CDR1 is SGHVS and CDR2 FQNEAQ. Trimming left V 0 bases short and J 3 bases short, with 9 bases between. Supplemented by reference TRBV7-8 and TRBJ2-7, the full variable domain reads GAGVSQSPRYKVAKRGQDVALRCDPISGHVSLFWYQQALGQGPEFLTYFQNEAQLDKSGLPSDRFFAERPEGSVSTLKIQRTQQEDSAVYLCASSLAKSGYEQYFGPGTRLTVT.

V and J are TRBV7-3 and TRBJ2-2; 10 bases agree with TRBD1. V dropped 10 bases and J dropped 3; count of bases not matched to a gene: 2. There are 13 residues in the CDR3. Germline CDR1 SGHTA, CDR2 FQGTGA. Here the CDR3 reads CATGTGDTGELFF. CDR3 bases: TGTGCCACCGGGACAGGGGACACCGGGGAGCTGTTTTTT.

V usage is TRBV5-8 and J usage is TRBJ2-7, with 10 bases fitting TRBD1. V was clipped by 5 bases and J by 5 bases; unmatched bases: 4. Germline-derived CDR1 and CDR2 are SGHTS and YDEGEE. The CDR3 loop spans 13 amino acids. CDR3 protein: CASRLTGGNEQYF. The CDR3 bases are TGTGCCAGCAGGTTGACAGGGGGCAACGAGCAGTACTTC. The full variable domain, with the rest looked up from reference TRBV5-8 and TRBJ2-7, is EAGVTQSPTHLIKTRGQQATLRCSPISGHTSVYWYQQALGLGLQFLLWYDEGEERNRGNFPPRFSGRQFPNYSSELNVNALELEDSALYLCASRLTGGNEQYFGPGTRLTVT.

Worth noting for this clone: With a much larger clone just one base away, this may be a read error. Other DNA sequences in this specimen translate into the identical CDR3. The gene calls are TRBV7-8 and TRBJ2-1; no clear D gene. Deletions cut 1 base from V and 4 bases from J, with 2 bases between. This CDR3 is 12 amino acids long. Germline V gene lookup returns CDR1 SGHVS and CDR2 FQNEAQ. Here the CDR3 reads CASSLGYNEQFF. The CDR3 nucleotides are TGTGCCAGCAGCTTAGGGTACAATGAGCAGTTCTTC.

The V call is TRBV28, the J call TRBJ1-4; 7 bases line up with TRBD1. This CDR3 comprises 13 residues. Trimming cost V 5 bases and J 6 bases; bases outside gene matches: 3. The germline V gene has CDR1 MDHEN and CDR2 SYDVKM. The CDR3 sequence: CASSEGTDEKLFF. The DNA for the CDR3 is TGTGCCAGCAGTGAGGGGACAGATGAAAAACTGTTTTTT.

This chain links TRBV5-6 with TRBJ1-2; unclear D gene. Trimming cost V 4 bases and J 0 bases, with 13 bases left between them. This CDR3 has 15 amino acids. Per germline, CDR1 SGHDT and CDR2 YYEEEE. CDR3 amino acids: CASSPVGKTNYGYTF. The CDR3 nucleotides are TGTGCCAGCAGCCCGGTCGGGAAAACTAACTATGGCTACACCTTC.

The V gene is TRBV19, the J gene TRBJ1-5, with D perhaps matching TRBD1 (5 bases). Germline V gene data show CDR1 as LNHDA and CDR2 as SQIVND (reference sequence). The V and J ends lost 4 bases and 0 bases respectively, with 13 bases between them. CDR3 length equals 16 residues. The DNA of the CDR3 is TGTGCCAGTAGTAGAGCAGGGCAGGGTAGCAATCAGCCCCAGCATTTT. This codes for CASSRAGQGSNQPQHF.

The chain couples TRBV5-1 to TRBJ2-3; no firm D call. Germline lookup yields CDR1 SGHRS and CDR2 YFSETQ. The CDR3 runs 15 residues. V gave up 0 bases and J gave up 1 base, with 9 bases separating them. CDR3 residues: CASSLDGSGTDTQYF. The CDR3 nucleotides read TGCGCCAGCAGCTTGGACGGGTCCGGCACAGATACGCAGTATTTT.

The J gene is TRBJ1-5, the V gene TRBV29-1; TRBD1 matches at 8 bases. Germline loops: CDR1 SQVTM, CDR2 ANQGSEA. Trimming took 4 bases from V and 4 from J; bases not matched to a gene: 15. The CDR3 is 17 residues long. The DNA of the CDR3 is TGCAGCGTTGCCGTGGGAGGCAGGGGGCTTGAAAATCAGCCCCAGCATTTT. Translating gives CSVAVGGRGLENQPQHF.

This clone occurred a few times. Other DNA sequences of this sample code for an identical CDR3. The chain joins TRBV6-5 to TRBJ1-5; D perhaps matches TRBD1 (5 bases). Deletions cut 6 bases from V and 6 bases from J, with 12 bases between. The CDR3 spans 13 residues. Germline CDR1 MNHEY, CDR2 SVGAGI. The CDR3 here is CASSGGDGQPQHF. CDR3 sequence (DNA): TGTGCCAGCAGCGGGGGGGATGGTCAGCCCCAGCATTTT.

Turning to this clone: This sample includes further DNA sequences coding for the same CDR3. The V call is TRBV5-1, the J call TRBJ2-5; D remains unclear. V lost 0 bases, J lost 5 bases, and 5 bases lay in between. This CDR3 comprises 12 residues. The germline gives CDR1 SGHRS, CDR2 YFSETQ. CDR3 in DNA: TGCGCCAGCAGCTTGGCCCGTGAGACCCAGTACTTC. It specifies CASSLARETQYF.

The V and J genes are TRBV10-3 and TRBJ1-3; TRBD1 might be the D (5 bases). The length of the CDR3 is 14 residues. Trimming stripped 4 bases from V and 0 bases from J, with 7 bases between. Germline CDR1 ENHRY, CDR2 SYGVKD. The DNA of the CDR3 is TGTGCCATCAGTGGACAGTACTCTGGAAACACCATATATTTT. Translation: CAISGQYSGNTIYF.

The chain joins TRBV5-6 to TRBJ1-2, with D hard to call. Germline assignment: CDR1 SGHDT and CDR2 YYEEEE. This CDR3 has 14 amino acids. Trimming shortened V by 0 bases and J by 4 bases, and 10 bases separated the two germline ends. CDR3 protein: CASSLERVGYGYTF. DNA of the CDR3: TGTGCCAGCAGCTTGGAAAGGGTCGGCTATGGCTACACCTTC.

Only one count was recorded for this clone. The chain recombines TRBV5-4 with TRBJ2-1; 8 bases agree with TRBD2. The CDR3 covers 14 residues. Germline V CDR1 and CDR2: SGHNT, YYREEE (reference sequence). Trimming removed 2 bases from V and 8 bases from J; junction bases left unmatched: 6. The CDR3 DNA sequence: TGTGCCAGCAGCTTAGCGGGAGATTTGGATGAGCAGTTCTTC. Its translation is CASSLAGDLDEQFF.

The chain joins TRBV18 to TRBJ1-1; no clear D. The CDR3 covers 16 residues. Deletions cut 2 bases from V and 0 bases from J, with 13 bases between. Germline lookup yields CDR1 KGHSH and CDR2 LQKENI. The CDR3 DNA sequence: TGTGCCAGCTCACCATCAGGCCTTAACCTGAACACTGAAGCTTTCTTT. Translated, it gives CASSPSGLNLNTEAFF. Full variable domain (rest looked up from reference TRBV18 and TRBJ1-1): NAGVMQNPRHLVRRRGQEARLRCSPMKGHSHVYWYRQLPEEGLKFMVYLQKENIIDESGMPKERFSAEFPKEGPSILRIQQVVRGDSAAYFCASSPSGLNLNTEAFFGQGTRLTVV.

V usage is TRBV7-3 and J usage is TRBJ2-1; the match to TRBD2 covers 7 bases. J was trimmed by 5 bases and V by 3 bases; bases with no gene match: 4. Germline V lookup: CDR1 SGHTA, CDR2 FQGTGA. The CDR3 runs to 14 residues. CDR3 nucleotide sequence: TGTGCCAGCAGCTTCACCGGGACTAACAATGAGCAGTTCTTC. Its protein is CASSFTGTNNEQFF.

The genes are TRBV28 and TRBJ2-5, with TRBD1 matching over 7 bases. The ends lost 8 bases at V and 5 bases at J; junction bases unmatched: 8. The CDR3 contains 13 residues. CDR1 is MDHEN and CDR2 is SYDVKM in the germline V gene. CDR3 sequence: CASFRQGRETQYF. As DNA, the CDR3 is TGTGCCAGCTTCCGACAGGGAAGGGAGACCCAGTACTTC.

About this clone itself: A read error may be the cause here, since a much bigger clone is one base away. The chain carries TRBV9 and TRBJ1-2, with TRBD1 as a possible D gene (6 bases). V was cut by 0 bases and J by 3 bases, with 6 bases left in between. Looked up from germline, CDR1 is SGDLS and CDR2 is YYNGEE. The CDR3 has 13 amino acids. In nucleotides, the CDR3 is TGTGCCAGCAGCGTAGCAGGGGACTATGGCTACACCTTC. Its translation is CASSVAGDYGYTF.

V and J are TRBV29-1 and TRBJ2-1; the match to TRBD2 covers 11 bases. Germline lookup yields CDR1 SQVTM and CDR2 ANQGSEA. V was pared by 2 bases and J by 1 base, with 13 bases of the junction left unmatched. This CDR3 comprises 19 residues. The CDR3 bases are TGCAGCGTTGAATTTTGGGGGACTAGCGGCCCTGAGTCCTACAATGAGCAGTTCTTC. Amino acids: CSVEFWGTSGPESYNEQFF.

CDR3 residues: CASSSPGTGGHYGYTF. As DNA, the CDR3 is TGTGCCAGCAGCTCGCCCGGGACAGGGGGCCACTATGGCTACACCTTC. This rearrangement joins TRBV9 to TRBJ1-2, with 12 bases identical to TRBD1. V was clipped by 4 bases and J by 3 bases; unmatched bases: 7. CDR3 length: 16 amino acids. Germline V gene sequence: CDR1 SGDLS, CDR2 YYNGEE.

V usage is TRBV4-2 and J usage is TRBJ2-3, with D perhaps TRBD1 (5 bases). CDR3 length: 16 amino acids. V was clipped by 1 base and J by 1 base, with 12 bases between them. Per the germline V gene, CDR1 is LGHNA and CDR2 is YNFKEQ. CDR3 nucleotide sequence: TGTGCCAGCAGCCAAGCAAGCACCAGGGGCACAGATACGCAGTATTTT. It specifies CASSQASTRGTDTQYF.

CDR3 nucleotides: TGTGCCTGGAGGAGAGGGGGGTTACAGTCTGGGGCCAACGTCCTGACTTTC. This gives the protein CAWRRGGLQSGANVLTF. J is TRBJ2-6 and V is TRBV30, with D perhaps matching TRBD1 or TRBD2 (6 bases each). CDR1 is GTSNPN, CDR2 SVGIG, per germline (reference sequence). The CDR3 sequence is 17 residues long. With 3 bases removed from V and 1 base from J, the gap between germline ends came to 16 bases.

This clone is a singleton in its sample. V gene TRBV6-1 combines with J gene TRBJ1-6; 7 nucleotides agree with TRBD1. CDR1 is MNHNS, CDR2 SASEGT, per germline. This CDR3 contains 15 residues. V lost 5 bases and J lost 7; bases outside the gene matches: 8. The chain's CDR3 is CASSKTGRDNSPLHF. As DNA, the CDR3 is TGTGCCAGCAGTAAGACAGGGCGAGACAATTCACCCCTCCACTTT.

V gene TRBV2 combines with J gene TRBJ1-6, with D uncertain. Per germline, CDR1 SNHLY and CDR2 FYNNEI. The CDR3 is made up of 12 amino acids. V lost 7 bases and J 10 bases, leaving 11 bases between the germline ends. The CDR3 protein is CASTAGKSPLHF. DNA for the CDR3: TGTGCCAGCACCGCTGGGAAATCACCCCTCCACTTT.

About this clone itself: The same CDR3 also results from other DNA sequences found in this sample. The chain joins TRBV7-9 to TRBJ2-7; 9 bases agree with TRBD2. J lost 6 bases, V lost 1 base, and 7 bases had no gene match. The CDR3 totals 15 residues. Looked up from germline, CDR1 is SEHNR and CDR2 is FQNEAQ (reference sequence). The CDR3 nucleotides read TGTGCCAGCAGCTTAGGGTTAGCGGGAGTCGGCGAGCAGTACTTC. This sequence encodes CASSLGLAGVGEQYF.